These T cell receptor beta chains were read from a single sample in a study of OX40 agonist ivuxolimab in advanced cancers. Generated by immunoSEQ multiplex PCR, the TCRdb table keeps only in-frame clones and is missing some. The sample contains tens of thousands of clones, 85% of which appear only once. Specimen: CD4+ or CD8+ T cells sorted from blood, collected in a trial of the OX40 agonist ivuxolimab. The receptors here all came from an adult with an advanced solid tumor such as melanoma, head and neck, liver or kidney cancer. CDR3s include the opening cysteine and the closing phenylalanine or tryptophan. The D gene is left open where the match is weak. Part of the rows lack a size; the others show once, few, many or a class for expanded clones.

d_call: -
j_call: TRBJ1-1
v_call: TRBV6-1
clone_size: few
cdr3_nt: TGTGCCAGCAGCCAGTGGAACACTGAAGCTTTCTTT
cdr3_aa: CASSQWNTEAFF

d_call: TRBD2
j_call: TRBJ2-1
v_call: TRBV4-2
clone_size: -
cdr3_nt: TGTGCCAGCAGCCAACTGACTAGCACCTACAATGAGCAGTTCTTC
cdr3_aa: CASSQLTSTYNEQFF

d_call: -
j_call: TRBJ1-5
v_call: TRBV18
clone_size: -
cdr3_nt: TGTGCCAGCTCACCGCGGTCAGGGGCCCTACAGCCCCAGCATTTT
cdr3_aa: CASSPRSGALQPQHF

d_call: -
j_call: TRBJ2-4
v_call: TRBV7-9
clone_size: -
cdr3_nt: TGTGCCAGCAGCTTAGTTCGCACGGACAAAAACATTCAGTACTTC
cdr3_aa: CASSLVRTDKNIQYF

d_call: TRBD1
j_call: TRBJ1-2
v_call: TRBV6-6
clone_size: -
cdr3_nt: TGTGCCAGCAGTTACCGAGGACAGGGAAACTATGGCTACACCTTC
cdr3_aa: CASSYRGQGNYGYTF

d_call: TRBD1
j_call: TRBJ1-2
v_call: TRBV10-3
clone_size: -
cdr3_nt: TGTGCCCTAGGGACAGGGGAGGGCGTCTATGGCTACACCTTC
cdr3_aa: CALGTGEGVYGYTF

d_call: TRBD2
j_call: TRBJ2-3
v_call: TRBV9
clone_size: -
cdr3_nt: TGTGCCAGCAGCGTAGTAATTGGGGACTACACAGATACGCAGTATTTT
cdr3_aa: CASSVVIGDYTDTQYF

d_call: -
j_call: TRBJ1-3
v_call: TRBV5-1
clone_size: -
cdr3_nt: TGCGCCAGCAGCTTGGTCGGGCCCGCTGGAAACACCATATATTTT
cdr3_aa: CASSLVGPAGNTIYF

d_call: -
j_call: TRBJ2-3
v_call: TRBV6-5
clone_size: -
cdr3_nt: TGTGCCAGCAGTCCCTCTTTCGGTACAGATACGCAGTATTTT
cdr3_aa: CASSPSFGTDTQYF

d_call: TRBD1
j_call: TRBJ1-2
v_call: TRBV30
clone_size: -
cdr3_nt: TGTGCCTGGAGTCGACAGGGGAGGCGGGGGGGCTACACCTTC
cdr3_aa: CAWSRQGRRGGYTF

d_call: TRBD2
j_call: TRBJ2-3
v_call: TRBV13
clone_size: once
cdr3_nt: TGTGCCAGCAGCTTCGGCGGGGGGAGCACAGATACGCAGTATTTT
cdr3_aa: CASSFGGGSTDTQYF

d_call: -
j_call: TRBJ2-5
v_call: TRBV6-1
clone_size: -
cdr3_nt: TGTGCCAGCAGTGAATGGAGGACAGTCCAAGAGACCCAGTACTTC
cdr3_aa: CASSEWRTVQETQYF

d_call: -
j_call: TRBJ2-3
v_call: TRBV27
clone_size: once
cdr3_nt: TGTGCCAGCAGCTCTCGGGGGGCGAGGACGCAGTATTTT
cdr3_aa: CASSSRGARTQYF

d_call: -
j_call: TRBJ2-1
v_call: TRBV2
clone_size: -
cdr3_nt: TGTGCCAGCAAGGGTGGTACCTACAATGAGCAGTTCTTC
cdr3_aa: CASKGGTYNEQFF

d_call: -
j_call: TRBJ2-2
v_call: TRBV10-3
clone_size: -
cdr3_nt: TGTGCCATCAGGGGGTTCGACACCGGGGAGCTGTTTTTT
cdr3_aa: CAIRGFDTGELFF

d_call: -
j_call: TRBJ1-2
v_call: TRBV9
clone_size: -
cdr3_nt: TGTGCCAGCAGCCCTAATGCCAGGGTTAACTATGGCTACACCTTC
cdr3_aa: CASSPNARVNYGYTF

d_call: TRBD1
j_call: TRBJ1-2
v_call: TRBV6-1
clone_size: -
cdr3_nt: TGTGCCAGGGGACAGGGGGCTATTGGCTACACCTTC
cdr3_aa: CARGQGAIGYTF

d_call: -
j_call: TRBJ1-5
v_call: TRBV6-6
clone_size: -
cdr3_nt: TGCGCCAGCAGTTTAGGGGGATTTGGACAGCCCCAGCATTTT
cdr3_aa: CASSLGGFGQPQHF

d_call: -
j_call: TRBJ1-2
v_call: TRBV5-6
clone_size: -
cdr3_nt: TGTGCCAGCAGCCCAACGGACAGAAACTATGGCTACACCTTC
cdr3_aa: CASSPTDRNYGYTF

d_call: -
j_call: TRBJ2-3
v_call: TRBV5-1
clone_size: -
cdr3_nt: TGCGCCAGCAGTCGACAGGGCACAGATACGCAGTATTTT
cdr3_aa: CASSRQGTDTQYF

d_call: TRBD1
j_call: TRBJ1-2
v_call: TRBV7-2
clone_size: -
cdr3_nt: TGTGCCAGCAGCCCAGGGGGGGCAGGGGGCAACTATGGCTACACCTTC
cdr3_aa: CASSPGGAGGNYGYTF

d_call: TRBD1
j_call: TRBJ1-1
v_call: TRBV18
clone_size: -
cdr3_nt: TGTGCCAGCTCACCTCGACAGGGGGCTGCCGAGAACACTGAAGCTTTCTTT
cdr3_aa: CASSPRQGAAENTEAFF

d_call: TRBD1
j_call: TRBJ2-7
v_call: TRBV7-7
clone_size: -
cdr3_nt: TGTGCTAGCAGCGCGGACAGGGGACACGAGCAGTACTTC
cdr3_aa: CASSADRGHEQYF

d_call: TRBD1
j_call: TRBJ2-2
v_call: TRBV5-4
clone_size: -
cdr3_nt: TGTGCCAGCAGCATTCTAGGACAGGGCGGCGGGGAGCTGTTTTTT
cdr3_aa: CASSILGQGGGELFF

d_call: TRBD1
j_call: TRBJ1-1
v_call: TRBV6-6
clone_size: -
cdr3_nt: TGTGCCAGCAGCTTGGGACAGCTGGATCAAGCTTTCTTT
cdr3_aa: CASSLGQLDQAFF

d_call: TRBD2
j_call: TRBJ2-1
v_call: TRBV7-3
clone_size: -
cdr3_nt: TGTGCCAGCAGCCACGGGACTAGCGGGAAATCCTACAATGAGCAGTTCTTC
cdr3_aa: CASSHGTSGKSYNEQFF

d_call: -
j_call: TRBJ1-1
v_call: TRBV4-3
clone_size: -
cdr3_nt: TGCGCCAGCAGCCCTCTGGTCGTCAGTGGTTGGACTGAAGCTTTCTTT
cdr3_aa: CASSPLVVSGWTEAFF

d_call: -
j_call: TRBJ1-2
v_call: TRBV7-2
clone_size: -
cdr3_nt: TGTGCCAGCAGCTTAGAGGCCTCGGGAGGCTACACCTTC
cdr3_aa: CASSLEASGGYTF

d_call: -
j_call: TRBJ2-7
v_call: TRBV14
clone_size: once
cdr3_nt: TGTGCCAGCAGCCAAGAACACGAGCAGTACTTC
cdr3_aa: CASSQEHEQYF

d_call: TRBD1
j_call: TRBJ2-7
v_call: TRBV6-6
clone_size: -
cdr3_nt: TGTGCCAGTGGACAGGGCTCCTACGAGCAGTACTTC
cdr3_aa: CASGQGSYEQYF

d_call: -
j_call: TRBJ2-7
v_call: TRBV5-8
clone_size: -
cdr3_nt: TGTGCCAACGGACAGTACAGCTCCTACGAGCAGTACTTC
cdr3_aa: CANGQYSSYEQYF

d_call: -
j_call: TRBJ1-4
v_call: TRBV4-3
clone_size: -
cdr3_nt: TGCGCCAGCAGCCAAGAAGTTGAAAAACTGTTTTTT
cdr3_aa: CASSQEVEKLFF